The 30 T cell receptor beta chains below all came from one sample that was sequenced in a study of beta chain features in type 1 diabetes. Expressed TCRB transcripts were sequenced, since all the RNA that had been isolated was reverse transcribed. Method: immunoSEQ multiplex PCR; TCRdb's copy keeps in-frame clones and lacks some. The sample shows 500,000 to 700,000 clones, 15% to 18% of them seen only once. The sequencing sample was made of naive CD4+ T cells from blood. The receptors derive from a man aged 18 to 35 in good health.

This clone appeared a few times. The chain employs TRBV6-4 and TRBJ2-2; D perhaps matches TRBD2 (6 bases). Trimming pared 0 bases from V and 4 bases from J, leaving 9 bases between. The germline V gene encodes CDR1 MRHNA and CDR2 SNTAGT. CDR3 size: 15 residues. The CDR3 loop reads CASSDSEGSTGELFF. Written as DNA, the CDR3 is TGTGCCAGCAGTGACTCGGAGGGGAGCACCGGGGAGCTGTTTTTT.

This clone appeared a few times. The chain joins TRBV10-3 to TRBJ2-5; D uncertain. The germline V gene has CDR1 ENHRY and CDR2 SYGVKD. The CDR3 spans 14 residues. V lost 4 bases, J lost 5 bases, and 14 bases lay in between. The CDR3 DNA is TGTGCCATCAGTGGGGGTTGGGGAAAGGAGACCCAGTACTTC. This encodes CAISGGWGKETQYF.

V and J are TRBV15 and TRBJ2-5; 8 nucleotides agree with TRBD1. V trimming: 0 bases; J trimming: 7 bases; junction bases outside the gene matches: 7. Germline CDR1 is LNHNV and CDR2 is YYDKDF (reference sequence). The CDR3 has 15 amino acids. The CDR3 sequence: CATSRDRQGRRTQYF. In nucleotides, the CDR3 is TGTGCCACCAGCAGAGATCGACAGGGGCGAAGGACCCAGTACTTC.

To note about this clone: With a much larger clone just one base away, this may be a read error. The sample carries other DNA sequences with the same CDR3. The chain is built from TRBV7-3 and TRBJ2-3; D call uncertain. The CDR3 is 14 residues long. Trimming took 3 bases from V and 0 from J, leaving 7 bases between them. Germline CDR1 and CDR2: SGHTA and FQGTGA. This chain's CDR3 is CASSLGLSTDTQYF. The CDR3 bases are TGTGCCAGCAGCTTGGGCCTTAGCACAGATACGCAGTATTTT.

This clone appeared a few times. V and J are TRBV29-1 and TRBJ1-1, with 10 nucleotides matching TRBD1. The CDR3 runs to 12 residues. CDR1 SQVTM and CDR2 ANQGSEA come from the germline V gene. V shed 7 bases, J shed 4 bases, and the junction held 3 bases outside the gene matches. The CDR3 loop is CSAGTGATEAFF. Written as DNA, the CDR3 is TGCAGCGCCGGGACAGGGGCCACTGAAGCTTTCTTT.

The rearrangement uses TRBV5-4 and TRBJ2-4, with D possibly TRBD1 on 5 matching bases. The V gene's germline CDR1 is SGHNT and CDR2 YYREEE (reference sequence). This CDR3 comprises 17 residues. V lost 1 base and J lost 0, with 14 bases in between. The CDR3 sequence is CASSLQGRSLAKNIQYF. CDR3 nucleotides: TGTGCCAGCAGCTTGCAGGGTCGTAGCTTAGCCAAAAACATTCAGTACTTC.

The table lists this clone with a few counts. The chain is built from TRBV4-1 and TRBJ2-6; unclear D gene. Per germline, CDR1 MGHRA and CDR2 YSYEKL. The CDR3 has 15 amino acids. V lost 2 bases, J lost 0 bases, and 5 bases lay in between. CDR3 in DNA: TGCGCCAGCAGCCAACAGTTCTCTGGGGCCAACGTCCTGACTTTC. The encoded protein is CASSQQFSGANVLTF.

V is TRBV10-3 and J is TRBJ2-3; 11 positions match TRBD2. Looked up from germline, CDR1 is ENHRY and CDR2 is SYGVKD. Trimming cost V 7 bases and J 2 bases; bases outside gene matches: 8. The CDR3 is 16 residues long. CDR3 residues: CAITLTSGTITDTQYF. CDR3 sequence (DNA): TGTGCCATCACCCTGACTAGCGGGACCATCACAGATACGCAGTATTTT.

In this sample, this clone turned up a few times. This chain links TRBV27 with TRBJ2-7, with D maybe TRBD1 (5 bases). This CDR3 contains 15 residues. Germline V gene lookup returns CDR1 MNHEY and CDR2 SMNVEV (reference sequence). The V end was cut by 5 bases, the J end by 2 bases, with 16 bases between. As DNA, the CDR3 is TGTGCCAGCAGTCCTATCAAAGTAGGGGCCTACGAGCAGTACTTC. This gives the protein CASSPIKVGAYEQYF.

The V call is TRBV5-1, the J call TRBJ2-6; 12 nucleotides agree with TRBD1. J gave up 3 bases and V 4 bases, and 5 bases lay outside the gene matches. The CDR3 extends over 17 amino acids. CDR1 and CDR2 from the germline V gene are SGHRS and YFSETQ. CDR3 sequence reads: CASSNRDRGRGANVLTF. The CDR3 nucleotides read TGCGCCAGCAGCAACCGGGACAGGGGGCGTGGGGCCAACGTCCTGACTTTC.

In its sample, this clone was seen a few times. V usage is TRBV5-1 and J usage is TRBJ1-2; TRBD1 matches at 7 bases. The CDR3 has 15 amino acids. Germline CDR1 reads SGHRS; CDR2 reads YFSETQ. After removal of 2 bases from V and 6 bases from J, the junction contained 10 bases not matched to a gene. In nucleotides, the CDR3 is TGCGCCAGCAGCTTCGGAAACAGGGGAATCGATGGCTACACCTTC. This sequence encodes CASSFGNRGIDGYTF.

The V and J genes are TRBV19 and TRBJ1-6; 8 positions match TRBD1. The length of the CDR3 is 18 residues. Germline V gives CDR1 LNHDA, CDR2 SQIVND (reference sequence). V lost 4 bases to trimming and J lost 8 bases; unmatched junction nucleotides: 16. The chain's CDR3 is CASSRKGPGQGGYSPLHF. In DNA, the CDR3 is TGTGCCAGTAGTAGAAAGGGTCCCGGACAGGGAGGGTATTCACCCCTCCACTTT.

This clone appeared a few times. The rearrangement uses TRBV28 and TRBJ2-3; possibly TRBD2 for D (7 bases). This CDR3 contains 16 residues. CDR1 MDHEN and CDR2 SYDVKM come from the germline V gene. The V and J ends lost 3 bases and 2 bases respectively, with 15 bases between them. CDR3 nucleotides: TGTGCCAGCAGTTTTCAAGGTGGGGGGGCCACAGATACGCAGTATTTT. As protein: CASSFQGGGATDTQYF.

V and J are TRBV29-1 and TRBJ1-5; 7 nucleotides align to TRBD1. CDR1 SQVTM and CDR2 ANQGSEA come from the germline V gene. The junction had 11 bases not matched to a gene; V was cut back by 3 bases and J by 3 bases. The CDR3 is 16 amino acids. CDR3 amino acids: CSVDWWTGTDNQPQHF. The CDR3 nucleotides are TGCAGCGTTGATTGGTGGACCGGGACAGACAATCAGCCCCAGCATTTT.

This clone was recorded a few times. The genes are TRBV29-1 and TRBJ1-2; weak D call: TRBD1 (5 bases). The CDR3 has 13 residues. Looked up from germline, CDR1 is SQVTM and CDR2 is ANQGSEA. The ends were cut back, 4 bases at V and 1 base at J, with 10 bases in the middle. The DNA for the CDR3 is TGCAGCGTTGGCCGGAGGGGTAACTATGGCTACACCTTC. Translated, it gives CSVGRRGNYGYTF.

The chain combines TRBV18 with TRBJ2-2; D uncertain. Per the germline V gene, CDR1 is KGHSH and CDR2 is LQKENI. V dropped 2 bases and J dropped 7 bases, with 14 bases sitting between them. The CDR3 consists of 15 residues. In nucleotides, the CDR3 is TGTGCCAGCTCACCAATACTCCCGCCGGGCGGGGAGCTGTTTTTT. This gives the protein CASSPILPPGGELFF.

This clone was detected only a few times. The chain is built from TRBV4-1 and TRBJ2-1; perhaps TRBD2 as D (7 bases). V lost 0 bases and J lost 4, with 13 bases in between. CDR1 is MGHRA, CDR2 YSYEKL, per germline. CDR3 length: 16 amino acids. CDR3 in DNA: TGCGCCAGCAGCCAAGAAAGAGGGGGGGGTTACAATGAGCAGTTCTTC. It encodes CASSQERGGGYNEQFF.

The rearrangement uses TRBV2 and TRBJ1-5; 7 bases map to TRBD1. CDR3 length: 15 amino acids. The germline gives CDR1 SNHLY, CDR2 FYNNEI. The junction had 11 bases not matched to a gene; V was cut back by 6 bases and J by 6 bases. DNA for the CDR3: TGTGCCAGCAGCCAGAACAGGGGATTCAGTCAGCCCCAGCATTTT. It is translated as CASSQNRGFSQPQHF.

This chain joins TRBV11-2 and TRBJ2-4; 7 nucleotides agree with TRBD1. The junction had 13 bases not matched to a gene; V was cut back by 5 bases and J by 0 bases. Per the germline V gene, CDR1 is SGHAT and CDR2 is FQNNGV. The CDR3 is made up of 18 amino acids. Here the CDR3 reads CASSARQGKVIAKNIQYF. The CDR3 nucleotides are TGTGCCAGCAGCGCTCGACAGGGAAAGGTTATAGCCAAAAACATTCAGTACTTC. Supplemented by reference TRBV11-2 and TRBJ2-4, the full variable domain reads EAGVAQSPRYKIIEKRQSVAFWCNPISGHATLYWYQQILGQGPKLLIQFQNNGVVDDSQLPKDRFSAERLKGVDSTLKIQPAKLEDSAVYLCASSARQGKVIAKNIQYFGAGTRLSVL.

The chain joins TRBV7-8 to TRBJ2-3, with 12 nucleotides matching TRBD2. CDR3 length: 16 residues. V gave up 5 bases and J gave up 3 bases; unmatched junction bases: 6. The germline CDR1 and CDR2 sequences are SGHVS and FQNEAQ. The CDR3 DNA reads TGTGCCAGCAGCCCTTGGACTAGCGGGAAAACAGATACGCAGTATTTT. Translation gives CASSPWTSGKTDTQYF.

The chain couples TRBV2 to TRBJ1-2; 8 bases fit TRBD1. This CDR3 contains 12 residues. V gave up 5 bases and J gave up 8 bases; unmatched junction bases: 4. Germline values: CDR1 SNHLY, CDR2 FYNNEI. This chain's CDR3 is CASSLDREGYTF. The CDR3 DNA sequence: TGTGCCAGCAGTTTGGACAGGGAAGGCTACACCTTC.

This clone has just a few counts. The CDR3: CASSQDSNQFYTF. The CDR3 region has the DNA TGTGCCAGCTCACAGGACAGCAATCAGTTCTACACCTTC. The chain uses TRBV18 and TRBJ1-2; the D gene is possibly TRBD1 (6 bases). With 4 bases removed from V and 10 bases from J, the gap between germline ends came to 16 bases. CDR1 and CDR2 from the germline V gene are KGHSH and LQKENI. The CDR3 runs to 13 residues.

V gene TRBV30 combines with J gene TRBJ2-1, with 7 bases fitting TRBD1. This CDR3 spans 15 amino acids. Trimming at V came to 1 base and at J to 5 bases, leaving 8 bases not matched to a gene. Germline-derived CDR1 and CDR2 are GTSNPN and SVGIG (reference sequence). The CDR3 nucleotides are TGTGCCTGGAGTGCGGGGACAGCAACAAACAATGAGCAGTTCTTC. Protein: CAWSAGTATNNEQFF.

This clone was observed a few times. The chain is built from TRBV27 and TRBJ2-1, with unresolved D. The CDR3 runs to 12 residues. CDR1 and CDR2 (germline): MNHEY, SMNVEV (reference sequence). Trimming pared 4 bases from V and 12 bases from J, leaving 13 bases between. CDR3 nucleotide sequence: TGTGCCAGCAGTTCTTTCGCCGTGGGGCAGTTCTTC. Protein sequence: CASSSFAVGQFF.

The chain recombines TRBV9 with TRBJ2-3; 12 bases are shared with TRBD2. Trimming cost V 0 bases and J 3 bases; bases outside gene matches: 11. Germline V CDR1 and CDR2: SGDLS, YYNGEE. The CDR3 is made up of 19 amino acids. The CDR3 DNA reads as TGTGCCAGCAGCGTAGACGGGGCTAGCGGGAGGGGAAGGACAGATACGCAGTATTTT. Translation: CASSVDGASGRGRTDTQYF.

This clone has only a few counts. This CDR3 is CASSRPGEETQYF. CDR3 nucleotide sequence: TGTGCCAGCAGCCGGCCGGGCGAAGAGACCCAGTACTTC. The V gene is TRBV7-3, the J gene TRBJ2-5; D gene uncertain. The V and J ends lost 5 bases and 3 bases respectively, with 10 bases between them. The CDR3 length is 13 residues. Looked up from germline, CDR1 is SGHTA and CDR2 is FQGTGA.

The sample holds a few counts of this clone. CDR3 in amino acids: CASGEDRAKETQYF. DNA for the CDR3: TGTGCCAGCGGAGAGGACAGGGCGAAAGAGACCCAGTACTTC. The J gene is TRBJ2-5, the V gene TRBV25-1; 8 bases match TRBD1. Looked up from germline, CDR1 is MGHDK and CDR2 is SYGVNS. The CDR3 has 14 amino acids. Trimming cost V 8 bases and J 3 bases; bases outside gene matches: 8.

The rearrangement links TRBV7-2 to TRBJ2-3; 13 bases fit TRBD2. Germline V gene sequence: CDR1 SGHTA, CDR2 FQGNSA. The CDR3 totals 18 residues. Germline trimming cut 5 bases from V and 4 bases from J; bases unmatched to any gene: 12. The chain's CDR3 is CASSPAQTSGGPSDTQYF. The CDR3 DNA is TGTGCCAGCAGCCCAGCGCAGACTAGCGGGGGGCCTTCAGATACGCAGTATTTT.

This clone was picked up a small number of times. The genes are TRBV4-1 and TRBJ2-1, with TRBD1 as a possible D gene (6 bases). V shed 4 bases and J shed 2 bases, with 12 bases lying between them. The CDR3 runs to 15 residues. Germline V gene sequence: CDR1 MGHRA, CDR2 YSYEKL. CDR3 loop: CASSPTDRTYNEQFF. CDR3 sequence (DNA): TGCGCCAGCAGCCCTACGGACAGAACCTACAATGAGCAGTTCTTC.

The chain links TRBV4-3 to TRBJ2-5; 8 bases match TRBD2. The V segment lost 0 bases and the J segment 5 bases; nucleotides outside the gene matches: 8. Germline V gene data show CDR1 as LGHNA and CDR2 as YSLEER. This CDR3 contains 16 residues. The CDR3 reads CASSQDFAGGRETQYF. The CDR3 DNA sequence: TGCGCCAGCAGCCAAGATTTTGCGGGAGGACGTGAGACCCAGTACTTC.